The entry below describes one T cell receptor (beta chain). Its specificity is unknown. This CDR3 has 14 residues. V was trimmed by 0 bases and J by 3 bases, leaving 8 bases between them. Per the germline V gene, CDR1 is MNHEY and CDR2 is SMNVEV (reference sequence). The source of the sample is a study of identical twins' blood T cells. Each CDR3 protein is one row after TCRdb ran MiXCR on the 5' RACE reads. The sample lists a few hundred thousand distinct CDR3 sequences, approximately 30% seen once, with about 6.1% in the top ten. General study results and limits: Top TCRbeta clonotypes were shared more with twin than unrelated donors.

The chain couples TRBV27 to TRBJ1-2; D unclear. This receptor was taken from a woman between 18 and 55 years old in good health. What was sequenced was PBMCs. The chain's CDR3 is CASSLSGKDYGYTF. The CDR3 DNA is TGTGCCAGCAGTTTATCAGGGAAAGACTATGGCTACACCTTC.